The 21 T cell receptor beta chains given below trace back to one sample, sequenced in a study of blood T cell repertoires in COVID-19. The method was immunoSEQ multiplex PCR; TCRdb's version includes in-frame clones alone and lacks a portion of them. The table includes 300,000 to 500,000 clones, 70% to 90% detected once. Material for sequencing was PBMCs or T cells enriched from blood (not recorded which). The source of these receptors is a woman aged 35 to 49 with acute COVID-19.

This chain joins TRBV27 and TRBJ1-2; 8 bases match TRBD1. This CDR3 comprises 14 residues. The V segment lost 1 base and the J segment 8 bases; nucleotides outside the gene matches: 6. Germline CDR1 reads MNHEY; CDR2 reads SMNVEV (reference sequence). DNA for the CDR3: TGTGCCAGCAGTTTATGGGGACAGGCGGGCGGCTACACCTTC. Translation gives CASSLWGQAGGYTF.

The chain uses TRBV6-1 and TRBJ2-5; 7 nucleotides agree with TRBD2. In germline, CDR1 is MNHNS, CDR2 SASEGT. The CDR3 has 16 amino acids. Trimming took 4 bases from V and 1 from J; bases not matched to a gene: 9. The CDR3 protein is CASSALHPGGQETQYF. The CDR3 bases are TGTGCCAGCAGTGCCCTCCATCCGGGGGGCCAAGAGACCCAGTACTTC.

CDR3 loop: CASSPSRETQYF. For the CDR3, the DNA is TGTGCCAGCTCACCAAGTCGGGAGACCCAGTACTTC. The rearrangement joins TRBV18 to TRBJ2-5; D ambiguous. Germline-derived CDR1 and CDR2 are KGHSH and LQKENI. The CDR3 runs 12 residues. Deletions cut 2 bases from V and 5 bases from J, with 6 bases between.

J is TRBJ2-5 and V is TRBV15; 13 nucleotides agree with TRBD2. This CDR3 has 18 residues. Germline V gene data show CDR1 as LNHNV and CDR2 as YYDKDF (reference sequence). The V segment lost 0 bases and the J segment 7 bases; nucleotides outside the gene matches: 11. CDR3 region: CATSRDRGLAGVLGTQYF. As DNA, the CDR3 is TGTGCCACCAGCAGAGATCGCGGACTAGCGGGGGTCCTGGGGACCCAGTACTTC.

The chain has TRBV29-1 and TRBJ1-2; no clear D gene. There are 13 residues in the CDR3. The ends were cut back, 4 bases at V and 6 bases at J, with 15 bases in the middle. CDR1 is SQVTM and CDR2 is ANQGSEA in the germline V gene. This CDR3 reads CSVGFGAIDGYTF. The CDR3 coding sequence is TGCAGCGTTGGGTTCGGAGCTATTGATGGCTACACCTTC. The variable domain in full, completed from reference TRBV29-1 and TRBJ1-2, reads SAVISQKPSRDICQRGTSLTIQCQVDSQVTMMFWYRQQPGQSLTLIATANQGSEATYESGFVIDKFPISRPNLTFSTLTVSNMSPEDSSIYLCSVGFGAIDGYTFGSGTRLTVV.

The rearrangement joins TRBV4-1 to TRBJ2-7; D may be TRBD1 (6 bases). This CDR3 region has 16 residues. V was pared by 0 bases and J by 3 bases, with 15 bases between. Germline loops: CDR1 MGHRA, CDR2 YSYEKL. CDR3 nucleotides: TGCGCCAGCAGCCAAGATGGGACAAGTTCGTTCTACGAGCAGTACTTC. It yields the protein CASSQDGTSSFYEQYF.

This clone was seen a single time. The V call is TRBV27, the J call TRBJ2-1, with 9 nucleotides matching TRBD1. The CDR3 runs 14 residues. V shed 7 bases, J shed 8 bases, and the junction held 9 bases outside the gene matches. From germline, CDR1 is MNHEY and CDR2 SMNVEV (reference sequence). In nucleotides, the CDR3 is TGTGCCAGCAAATACAGGGGGCAGCGCGATGAGCAGTTCTTC. Residues: CASKYRGQRDEQFF.

The gene calls are TRBV6-5 and TRBJ2-4; 10 bases are shared with TRBD1. CDR3 length: 14 residues. V trimming: 6 bases; J trimming: 10 bases; junction bases outside the gene matches: 9. Looked up from germline, CDR1 is MNHEY and CDR2 is SVGAGI. The CDR3 coding sequence is TGTGCCAGCAGATCCCGGGACAGGGGTGGGATTCAGTACTTC. Translation gives CASRSRDRGGIQYF.

The count of this clone is one. The chain recombines TRBV30 with TRBJ1-1; D ambiguous. CDR1 is GTSNPN and CDR2 is SVGIG in the germline V gene (reference sequence). The V gene lost 4 bases and the J gene lost 4 bases, with 13 bases spanning the gap. CDR3 length: 13 amino acids. The DNA for the CDR3 is TGTGCCTGGATCCCGCGGCCTTCCACTGAAGCTTTCTTT. Protein product: CAWIPRPSTEAFF.

This clone has a single count. This chain links TRBV5-1 with TRBJ1-2; TRBD1 agrees at 9 bases. The CDR3 covers 13 residues. The V gene end was trimmed by 5 bases and the J gene end by 7 bases; junction bases not matched to a gene: 6. Germline CDR1 is SGHRS and CDR2 is YFSETQ. Here the CDR3 reads CASSYGQGFGYTF. As DNA, the CDR3 is TGCGCCAGCAGTTATGGACAGGGGTTTGGCTACACCTTC.

The rearrangement joins TRBV7-2 to TRBJ2-3; 7 bases align to TRBD1. This CDR3 has 16 amino acids. V was pared by 4 bases and J by 1 base, with 8 bases of the junction left unmatched. Germline CDR1 reads SGHTA; CDR2 reads FQGNSA. CDR3 sequence reads: CASSSNPGTGTDTQYF. The CDR3 bases are TGTGCCAGCAGCTCCAATCCCGGGACAGGCACAGATACGCAGTATTTT.

The chain employs TRBV5-1 and TRBJ1-1, with TRBD1 as a possible D gene (5 bases). CDR3 length equals 16 residues. The ends were cut back, 2 bases at V and 5 bases at J, with 19 bases in the middle. The germline V gene encodes CDR1 SGHRS and CDR2 YFSETQ. The chain's CDR3 is CASSLAQGALGTEAFF. For the CDR3, the DNA is TGCGCCAGCAGCTTAGCTCAGGGCGCTCTGGGTACTGAAGCTTTCTTT.

The V gene is TRBV5-4, the J gene TRBJ2-1; a possible D gene is TRBD2 (5 bases). The CDR3 totals 16 residues. Germline V gene lookup returns CDR1 SGHNT and CDR2 YYREEE (reference sequence). V was cut by 0 bases and J by 0 bases, with 10 bases left in between. CDR3 bases: TGTGCCAGCAGCTTGGGAGGGTCCAGCTCCTACAATGAGCAGTTCTTC. It is translated as CASSLGGSSSYNEQFF. Drawing the rest from reference TRBV5-4 and TRBJ2-1, the complete variable domain is ETGVTQSPTHLIKTRGQQVTLRCSSQSGHNTVSWYQQALGQGPQFIFQYYREEENGRGNFPPRFSGLQFPNYSSELNVNALELDDSALYLCASSLGGSSSYNEQFFGPGTRLTVL.

The CDR3 nucleotides are TGTGCCAGCAGCCTTACGGTGGACACTGAAGCTTTCTTT. Its protein is CASSLTVDTEAFF. The chain combines TRBV11-2 with TRBJ1-1; D gene unclear. Germline V CDR1 and CDR2: SGHAT, FQNNGV. Between the trimmed V and J ends, which lost 5 bases and 3 bases, there was a span of 10 bases. This CDR3 contains 13 residues.

J is TRBJ1-2 and V is TRBV5-5, with 7 bases identical to TRBD1. After removal of 4 bases from V and 4 bases from J, the junction contained 7 bases not matched to a gene. This CDR3 spans 14 amino acids. Germline assignment: CDR1 SGHKS and CDR2 YYEKEE (reference sequence). CDR3 in amino acids: CASSTGQESYGYTF. The CDR3 DNA sequence: TGTGCCAGCAGCACTGGACAGGAGTCCTATGGCTACACCTTC.

The V call is TRBV11-2, the J call TRBJ2-2; D might be TRBD2 (6 bases). The germline CDR1 and CDR2 sequences are SGHAT and FQNNGV. This CDR3 is built from 16 residues. Trimming cost V 4 bases and J 3 bases, with 15 bases left between them. For the CDR3, the DNA is TGTGCCAGCAGCTACCCGGTGGTAGCGGACACCGGGGAGCTGTTTTTT. The encoded protein is CASSYPVVADTGELFF.

The chain employs TRBV19 and TRBJ2-3, with a weak D call TRBD2 (7 bases). Trimming removed 6 bases from V and 0 bases from J, with 22 bases in between. CDR3 length: 18 amino acids. Per germline, CDR1 LNHDA and CDR2 SQIVND (reference sequence). CDR3 DNA: TGTGCCAGTAGCACCCGGGGAGGGGGGGGAACTAGCACAGATACGCAGTATTTT. This encodes CASSTRGGGGTSTDTQYF.

The chain employs TRBV5-6 and TRBJ2-2; no clear D. This CDR3 is 13 amino acids long. Germline V gene data show CDR1 as SGHDT and CDR2 as YYEEEE. The V and J ends lost 0 bases and 6 bases respectively, with 6 bases between them. Here the CDR3 reads CASSLAPAGELFF. CDR3 in DNA: TGTGCCAGCAGCTTGGCCCCAGCCGGGGAGCTGTTTTTT. Drawing the rest from reference TRBV5-6 and TRBJ2-2, the complete variable domain is DAGVTQSPTHLIKTRGQQVTLRCSPKSGHDTVSWYQQALGQGPQFIFQYYEEEERQRGNFPDRFSGHQFPNYSSELNVNALLLGDSALYLCASSLAPAGELFFGEGSRLTVL.

This clone was seen more than once but under ten times. The rearrangement joins TRBV9 to TRBJ1-2; D unclear. This CDR3 has 15 amino acids. V gave up 2 bases and J gave up 8 bases, with 19 bases separating them. Germline values: CDR1 SGDLS, CDR2 YYNGEE. The CDR3 bases are TGTGCCAGCAGCGTGTATTCGGCCGGCGGTGAAGGCTACACCTTC. Protein product: CASSVYSAGGEGYTF.

The chain joins TRBV30 to TRBJ1-1; maybe TRBD1 (5 bases). CDR3 length: 13 amino acids. Trimming shortened V by 6 bases and J by 4 bases, and 15 bases separated the two germline ends. The germline V gene encodes CDR1 GTSNPN and CDR2 SVGIG (reference sequence). CDR3 sequence (DNA): TGTGCCTGCCCGTACGGGGGAGGCACTGAAGCTTTCTTT. It is translated as CACPYGGGTEAFF.

The chain joins TRBV25-1 to TRBJ1-2; D is perhaps TRBD1 (6 bases). Between the trimmed V and J ends, which lost 6 bases and 1 base, there was a span of 18 bases. CDR1 and CDR2 from the germline V gene are MGHDK and SYGVNS. There are 16 residues in the CDR3. The CDR3 reads CASSRYNDRFNYGYTF. The CDR3 region has the DNA TGTGCCAGCAGCCGATACAACGACAGGTTTAACTATGGCTACACCTTC.